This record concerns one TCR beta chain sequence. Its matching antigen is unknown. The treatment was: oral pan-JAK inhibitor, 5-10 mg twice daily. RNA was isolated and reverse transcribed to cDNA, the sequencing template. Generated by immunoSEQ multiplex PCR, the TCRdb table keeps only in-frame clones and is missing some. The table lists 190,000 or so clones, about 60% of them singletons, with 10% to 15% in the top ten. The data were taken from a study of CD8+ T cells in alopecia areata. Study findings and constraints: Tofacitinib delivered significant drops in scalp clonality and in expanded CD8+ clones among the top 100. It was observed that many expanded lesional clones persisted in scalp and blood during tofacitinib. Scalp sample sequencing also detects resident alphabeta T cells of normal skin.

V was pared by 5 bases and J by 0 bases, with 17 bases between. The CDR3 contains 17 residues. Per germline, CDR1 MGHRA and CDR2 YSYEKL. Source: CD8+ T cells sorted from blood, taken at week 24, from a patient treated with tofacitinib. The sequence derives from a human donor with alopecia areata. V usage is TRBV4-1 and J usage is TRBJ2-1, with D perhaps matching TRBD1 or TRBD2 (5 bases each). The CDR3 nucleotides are TGCGCCAGCAGCGCCAGGGAGCGAGGAGGCTCCTACAATGAGCAGTTCTTC. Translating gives CASSARERGGSYNEQFF.